The 3 T cell receptor beta chains below all came from one sample that was sequenced in a study of shared clonotypes between healthy human individuals. The method was immunoSEQ multiplex PCR; TCRdb's version includes in-frame clones alone and lacks a portion of them. The sample yields about 2.4 million clones, approximately 93% seen once. Material: naive CD4+ T cells from PBMCs. Sample subset: CD45RA+ positively selected. The receptors come from a man aged 18 to 35 in good health. Some clones in this sample may be carry-over from other donors' samples.

V is TRBV19 and J is TRBJ2-7; 9 bases fit TRBD1. The germline V gene has CDR1 LNHDA and CDR2 SQIVND (reference sequence). There are 15 residues in the CDR3. After removal of 5 bases from V and 6 bases from J, the junction contained 11 bases not matched to a gene. The CDR3 sequence is CASSSFRTGVAEQYF. The CDR3 DNA reads as TGTGCCAGTAGTTCCTTCAGGACAGGGGTCGCCGAGCAGTACTTC.

The V call is TRBV7-2, the J call TRBJ1-1; D uncertain. Deletions cut 0 bases from V and 7 bases from J, with 15 bases between. This CDR3 region has 15 residues. CDR1 SGHTA and CDR2 FQGNSA come from the germline V gene. The CDR3 protein is CASSLARYGVGEAFF. DNA for the CDR3: TGTGCCAGCAGCTTAGCGCGTTACGGGGTCGGTGAAGCTTTCTTT.

The J gene is TRBJ1-2, the V gene TRBV28; D unclear. The germline CDR1 and CDR2 sequences are MDHEN and SYDVKM. The V gene lost 0 bases and the J gene lost 5 bases, with 4 bases spanning the gap. CDR3 length: 12 amino acids. In nucleotides, the CDR3 is TGTGCCAGCAGTTTATGGAGGTATGGCTACACCTTC. It is translated as CASSLWRYGYTF.